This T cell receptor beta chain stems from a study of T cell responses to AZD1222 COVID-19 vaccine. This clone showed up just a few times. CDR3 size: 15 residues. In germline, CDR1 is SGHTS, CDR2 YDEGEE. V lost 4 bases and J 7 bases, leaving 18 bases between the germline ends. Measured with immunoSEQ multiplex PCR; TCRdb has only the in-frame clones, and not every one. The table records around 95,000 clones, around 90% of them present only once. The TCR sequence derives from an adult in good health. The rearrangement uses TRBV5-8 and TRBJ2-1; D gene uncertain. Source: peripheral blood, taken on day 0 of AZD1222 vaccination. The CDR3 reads CASSLFGSGLNEQFF. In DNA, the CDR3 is TGTGCCAGCAGCCTCTTTGGGTCAGGCTTAAATGAGCAGTTCTTC.